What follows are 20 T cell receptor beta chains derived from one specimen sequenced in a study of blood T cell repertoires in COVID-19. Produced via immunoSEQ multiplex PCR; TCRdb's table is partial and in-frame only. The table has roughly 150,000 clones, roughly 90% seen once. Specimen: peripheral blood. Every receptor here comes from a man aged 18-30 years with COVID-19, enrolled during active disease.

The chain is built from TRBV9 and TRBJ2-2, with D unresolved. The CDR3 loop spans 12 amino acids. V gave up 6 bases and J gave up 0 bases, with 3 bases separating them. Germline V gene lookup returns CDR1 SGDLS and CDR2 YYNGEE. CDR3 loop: CASTSNTGELFF. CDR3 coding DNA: TGTGCCAGCACGTCGAACACCGGGGAGCTGTTTTTT. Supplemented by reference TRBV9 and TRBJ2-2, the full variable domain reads DSGVTQTPKHLITATGQRVTLRCSPRSGDLSVYWYQQSLDQGLQFLIQYYNGEERAKGNILERFSAQQFPDLHSELNLSSLELGDSALYFCASTSNTGELFFGEGSRLTVL.

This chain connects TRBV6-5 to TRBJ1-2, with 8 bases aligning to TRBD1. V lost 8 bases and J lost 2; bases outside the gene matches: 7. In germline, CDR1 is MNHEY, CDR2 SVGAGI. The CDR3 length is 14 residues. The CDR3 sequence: CASLADRANYGYTF. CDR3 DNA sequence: TGTGCCAGCCTGGCGGACAGGGCGAACTATGGCTACACCTTC.

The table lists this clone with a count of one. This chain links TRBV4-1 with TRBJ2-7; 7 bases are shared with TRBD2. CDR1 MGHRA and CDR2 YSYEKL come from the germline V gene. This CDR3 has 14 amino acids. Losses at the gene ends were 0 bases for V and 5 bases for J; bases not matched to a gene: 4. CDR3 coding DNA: TGCGCCAGCAGCCAAGACTACGGGGGGAACGAGCAGTACTTC. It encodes CASSQDYGGNEQYF.

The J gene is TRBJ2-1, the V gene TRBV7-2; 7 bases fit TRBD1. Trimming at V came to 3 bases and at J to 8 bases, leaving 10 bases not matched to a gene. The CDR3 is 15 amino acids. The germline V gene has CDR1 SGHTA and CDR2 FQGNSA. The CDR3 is CASSFSGGNPHEQFF. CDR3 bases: TGTGCCAGCAGCTTTTCAGGGGGAAATCCCCATGAGCAGTTCTTC.

This chain's CDR3 is CASSEGVPEAFF. CDR3 in DNA: TGTGCCAGCTCTGAGGGAGTACCTGAAGCTTTCTTT. This rearrangement joins TRBV13 to TRBJ1-1; no reliable D call. Trimming shortened V by 8 bases and J by 6 bases, and 13 bases separated the two germline ends. Germline CDR1 and CDR2: PRHDT and FYEKMQ (reference sequence). The CDR3 totals 12 residues.

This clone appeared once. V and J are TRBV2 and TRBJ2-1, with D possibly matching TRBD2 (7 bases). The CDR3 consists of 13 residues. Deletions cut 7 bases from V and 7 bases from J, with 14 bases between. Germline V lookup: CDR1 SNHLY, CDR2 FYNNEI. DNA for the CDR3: TGTGCCAGCAAGGGGGGAGGGTTTAATGAGCAGTTCTTC. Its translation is CASKGGGFNEQFF.

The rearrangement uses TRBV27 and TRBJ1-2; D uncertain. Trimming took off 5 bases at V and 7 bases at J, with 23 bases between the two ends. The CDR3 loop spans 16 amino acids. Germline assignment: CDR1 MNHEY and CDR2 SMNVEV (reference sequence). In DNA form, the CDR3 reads TGTGCCAGCAGTAGTCCCGTAAGGGTCTTTGGAGGTGGCTACACCTTC. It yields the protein CASSSPVRVFGGGYTF.

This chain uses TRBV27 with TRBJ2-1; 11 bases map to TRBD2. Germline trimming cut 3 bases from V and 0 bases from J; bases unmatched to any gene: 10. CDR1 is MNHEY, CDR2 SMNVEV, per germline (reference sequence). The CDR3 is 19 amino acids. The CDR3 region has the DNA TGTGCCAGCAGTTTTCCCGGACTAGCGGGCGTGACCTCCTACAATGAGCAGTTCTTC. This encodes CASSFPGLAGVTSYNEQFF.

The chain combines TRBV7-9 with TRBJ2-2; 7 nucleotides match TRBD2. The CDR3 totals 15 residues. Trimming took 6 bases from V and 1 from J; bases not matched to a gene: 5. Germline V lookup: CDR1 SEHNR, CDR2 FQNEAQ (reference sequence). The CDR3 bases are TGTGCCAGCAGGGGAGGGTCTCAGAACACCGGGGAGCTGTTTTTT. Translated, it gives CASRGGSQNTGELFF. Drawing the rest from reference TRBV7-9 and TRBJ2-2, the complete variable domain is DTGVSQNPRHKITKRGQNVTFRCDPISEHNRLYWYRQTLGQGPEFLTYFQNEAQLEKSRLLSDRFSAERPKGSFSTLEIQRTEQGDSAMYLCASRGGSQNTGELFFGEGSRLTVL.

The CDR3 reads CASSREDRPYGYTF. The CDR3 DNA is TGTGCCAGCAGCCGCGAGGACAGGCCCTATGGCTACACCTTC. The gene calls are TRBV9 and TRBJ1-2; 7 positions match TRBD1. Germline-derived CDR1 and CDR2 are SGDLS and YYNGEE. V shed 4 bases, J shed 4 bases, and the junction held 7 bases outside the gene matches. The CDR3 length is 14 residues.

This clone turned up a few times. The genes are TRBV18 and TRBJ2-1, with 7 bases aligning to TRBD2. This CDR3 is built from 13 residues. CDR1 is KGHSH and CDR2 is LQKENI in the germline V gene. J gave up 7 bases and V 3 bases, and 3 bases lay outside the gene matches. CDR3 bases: TGTGCCAGCTCACCTTCTAGCGGTAATGAGCAGTTCTTC. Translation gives CASSPSSGNEQFF.

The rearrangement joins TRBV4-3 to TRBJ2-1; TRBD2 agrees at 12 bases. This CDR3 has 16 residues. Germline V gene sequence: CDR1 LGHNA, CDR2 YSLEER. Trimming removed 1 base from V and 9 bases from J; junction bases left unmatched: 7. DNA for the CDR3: TGCGCCAGCAGCCAAGGGACTAGCGGGAAGATGGCTGAGCAGTTCTTC. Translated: CASSQGTSGKMAEQFF.

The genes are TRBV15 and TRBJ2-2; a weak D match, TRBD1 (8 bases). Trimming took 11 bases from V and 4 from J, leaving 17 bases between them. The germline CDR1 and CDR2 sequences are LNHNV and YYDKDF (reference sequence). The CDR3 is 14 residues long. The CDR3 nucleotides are TGTGCCGCCAAACAGGGGGGGCCCACCGGGGAGCTGTTTTTT. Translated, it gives CAAKQGGPTGELFF.

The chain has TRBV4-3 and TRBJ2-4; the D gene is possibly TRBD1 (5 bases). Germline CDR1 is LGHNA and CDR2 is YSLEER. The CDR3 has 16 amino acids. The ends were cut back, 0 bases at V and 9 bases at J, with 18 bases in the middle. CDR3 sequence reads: CASSQDWVGASGIQYF. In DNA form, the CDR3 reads TGCGCCAGCAGCCAAGATTGGGTAGGGGCCTCAGGCATTCAGTACTTC.

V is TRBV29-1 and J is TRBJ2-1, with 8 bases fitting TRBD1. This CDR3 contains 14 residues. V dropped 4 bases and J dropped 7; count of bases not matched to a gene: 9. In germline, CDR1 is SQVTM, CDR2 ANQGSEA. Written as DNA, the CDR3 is TGCAGCGTTGCTGACAGGGGAGTGAGGAATGAGCAGTTCTTC. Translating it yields CSVADRGVRNEQFF.

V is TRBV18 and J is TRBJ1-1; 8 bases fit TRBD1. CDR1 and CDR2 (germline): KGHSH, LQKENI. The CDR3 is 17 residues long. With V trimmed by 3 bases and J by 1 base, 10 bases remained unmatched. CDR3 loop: CASSPIVLQGGNTEAFF. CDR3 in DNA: TGTGCCAGCTCACCTATCGTTTTACAGGGGGGGAACACTGAAGCTTTCTTT. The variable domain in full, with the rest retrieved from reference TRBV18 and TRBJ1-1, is NAGVMQNPRHLVRRRGQEARLRCSPMKGHSHVYWYRQLPEEGLKFMVYLQKENIIDESGMPKERFSAEFPKEGPSILRIQQVVRGDSAAYFCASSPIVLQGGNTEAFFGQGTRLTVV.

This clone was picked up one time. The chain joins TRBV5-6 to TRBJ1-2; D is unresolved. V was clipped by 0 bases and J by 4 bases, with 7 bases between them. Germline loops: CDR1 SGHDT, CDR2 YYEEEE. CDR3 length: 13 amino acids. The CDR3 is CASSLEQIYGYTF. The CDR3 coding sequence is TGTGCCAGCAGCTTGGAACAGATCTATGGCTACACCTTC.

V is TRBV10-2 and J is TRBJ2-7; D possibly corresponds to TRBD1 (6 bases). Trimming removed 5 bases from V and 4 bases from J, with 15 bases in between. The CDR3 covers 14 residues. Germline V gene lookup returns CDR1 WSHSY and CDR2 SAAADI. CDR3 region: CASSLQGGRYEQYF. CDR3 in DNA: TGCGCCAGCAGTTTACAAGGGGGTAGGTACGAGCAGTACTTC.

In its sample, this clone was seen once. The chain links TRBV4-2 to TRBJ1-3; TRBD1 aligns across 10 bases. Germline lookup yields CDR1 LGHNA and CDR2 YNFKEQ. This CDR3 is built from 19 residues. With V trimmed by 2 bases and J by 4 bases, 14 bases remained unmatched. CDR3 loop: CASSQYPPSGTGVGNTIYF. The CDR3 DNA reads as TGTGCCAGCAGCCAATATCCACCGTCCGGGACAGGGGTCGGAAACACCATATATTTT.

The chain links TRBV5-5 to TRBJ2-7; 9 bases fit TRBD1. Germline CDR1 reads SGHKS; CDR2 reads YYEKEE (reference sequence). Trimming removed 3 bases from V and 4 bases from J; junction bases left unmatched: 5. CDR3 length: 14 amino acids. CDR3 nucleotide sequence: TGTGCCAGCAGCTGGGGACAGGGCTTGTACGAGCAGTACTTC. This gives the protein CASSWGQGLYEQYF.